The sequence of this T cell receptor beta chain was determined in a study of T-cell reconstitution after alpha-beta-depleted transplantation in children. The germline V gene has CDR1 KGHDR and CDR2 SFDVKD. Trimming stripped 4 bases from V and 4 bases from J, with 5 bases between. This CDR3 is 12 amino acids long. This clonotype was seen repeatedly, ten times or more. During its preparation, the TCRbeta library received unique molecular identifiers. TCRdb recomputed calls from the PCR reads with MiXCR, one row per CDR3 protein. Of more than 85,000 distinct CDR3 sequences listed, 10% are singletons. This sequence was found in a human donor who donated a stem cell graft to a child with acute lymphoblastic leukemia. J is TRBJ2-3 and V is TRBV24-1; D is ambiguous. The sequences come from PBMCs from the stem cell graft donor, collected from the stem cell graft. CDR3 bases: TGTGCCACCAGTGACCGGGCAGATACGCAGTATTTT. As protein: CATSDRADTQYF.